This T cell receptor beta chain originates from a study of blood T cell repertoires in COVID-19. About the research overall: The study drew acute and convalescent COVID-19 samples from the United States, Italy and Spain.

The table came from immunoSEQ multiplex PCR; TCRdb's copy has only in-frame clones and leaves some out. Of 170,000 or so clones listed, approximately 90% were seen once; the top ten hold roughly 2%. Sequenced material: peripheral blood. The TCR originated in a man younger than 35 who had recovered from COVID-19.

For the CDR3, the DNA is TGTGCCAGCAGTTTCGGGGAGAACACTGAAGCTTTCTTT. As protein: CASSFGENTEAFF. The rearrangement joins TRBV27 to TRBJ1-1; D remains unclear. Germline CDR1 reads MNHEY; CDR2 reads SMNVEV (reference sequence). The length of the CDR3 is 13 residues. V was shortened by 3 bases and J by 1 base, with 6 bases between the two germline ends.